This T cell receptor beta chain was sequenced during a study of cytomegalovirus exposure and HLA in healthy donors. Across the whole study: It was reported in a later analysis that the approximately 110 validation repertoires used the same platform as the approximately 600 first-cohort repertoires. Findings of the study overall: Among TCR sequences, most were rare, though some public TCRs appeared in many donors. The study designated fewer than 200 TCR beta chains cytomegalovirus-associated. In vitro checks showed that a few CMV-associated chains really do target CMV antigens.

This CDR3 contains 13 residues. CDR1 and CDR2 from the germline V gene are WSHSY and SAAADI. V was shortened by 2 bases and J by 2 bases, with 7 bases between the two germline ends. Clones were read by immunoSEQ multiplex PCR, and TCRdb kept only the in-frame ones, dropping some. The sample has about 98,000 clones; roughly 87% are singletons. About this clone: The target antigen is unknown.

Sequenced material: PBMCs. The chain recombines TRBV10-2 with TRBJ2-7; possibly TRBD1 for D (6 bases). The sequence was collected from a man aged 18 to 30 in good health and CMV-seropositive. CDR3 nucleotide sequence: TGCGCCAGCAGTGAGAACAGGGCCTACGAGCAGTACTTC. This sequence encodes CASSENRAYEQYF.